Following are 24 T cell receptor beta chains from one sample sequenced in a study of T-cell memory formation after mild COVID-19. TCRdb independently ran MiXCR on the 5' RACE reads; one entry per CDR3 protein. The data contain approximately 480,000 distinct CDR3 sequences, over 15% of them seen just once; the ten biggest clones take up about 12%. Sequencing used PBMCs or a T cell subset sorted from them (not recorded which). Source of these receptors: an adult woman who had mild COVID-19 (a few samples of this study predate the infection). Cell type and time point are not known.

This clonotype was picked up a small number of times. The chain links TRBV5-8 to TRBJ2-3; 9 nucleotides match TRBD1. Per the germline V gene, CDR1 is SGHTS and CDR2 is YDEGEE. With 3 bases clipped from V and 3 bases from J, the junction kept 8 bases outside the gene matches. The CDR3 totals 16 residues. CDR3 DNA: TGTGCCAGCAGCTCCCCCCGGGACAGGGTAACAGATACGCAGTATTTT. This codes for CASSSPRDRVTDTQYF.

V gene TRBV24-1 combines with J gene TRBJ2-1; no clear D gene. Trimming pared 1 base from V and 4 bases from J, leaving 13 bases between. Germline CDR1 reads KGHDR; CDR2 reads SFDVKD. CDR3 size: 16 residues. The CDR3 DNA follows: TGTGCCACCAGTGATTTAGGAAGCGAAACGTACAATGAGCAGTTCTTC. Its translation is CATSDLGSETYNEQFF.

This clonotype was seen only a few times. V and J are TRBV18 and TRBJ2-7, with 10 nucleotides matching TRBD1. This CDR3 spans 14 amino acids. Germline loops: CDR1 KGHSH, CDR2 LQKENI. V shed 4 bases, J shed 4 bases, and the junction held 4 bases outside the gene matches. This CDR3 is CASSLADRGYEQYF. Written as DNA, the CDR3 is TGTGCCAGCTCACTTGCGGACAGGGGGTACGAGCAGTACTTC.

This clonotype was counted a few times. The chain recombines TRBV15 with TRBJ1-5; D unclear. This CDR3 has 14 residues. Germline lookup yields CDR1 LNHNV and CDR2 YYDKDF (reference sequence). Trimming removed 8 bases from V and 0 bases from J, with 11 bases in between. CDR3 in DNA: TGTGCCACCGGCCGACACGATAGCAATCAGCCCCAGCATTTT. Protein product: CATGRHDSNQPQHF.

CDR3 amino acids: CATSDLSRGTSDTQYF. CDR3 nucleotides: TGTGCCACCAGTGATTTGAGCAGAGGGACTTCAGATACGCAGTATTTT. The chain couples TRBV24-1 to TRBJ2-3; possible D gene TRBD2, 6 bases. CDR3 length equals 16 residues. V was clipped by 0 bases and J by 4 bases, with 13 bases between them. CDR1 KGHDR and CDR2 SFDVKD come from the germline V gene.

This clonotype was seen a few times. The J gene is TRBJ2-7, the V gene TRBV30; tentatively, D is TRBD1 or TRBD2 (5 bases each). CDR1 GTSNPN and CDR2 SVGIG come from the germline V gene (reference sequence). This CDR3 region has 15 residues. Trimming pared 5 bases from V and 9 bases from J, leaving 26 bases between. CDR3 coding DNA: TGTGCCTGGTCGGGGCCAGGCACCGACAAACCGGGGCAGTACTTC. Its protein product is CAWSGPGTDKPGQYF.

The genes are TRBV20-1 and TRBJ2-7; no clear D. CDR3 length equals 11 residues. V was shortened by 6 bases and J by 2 bases, with 8 bases between the two germline ends. The germline V gene has CDR1 DFQATT and CDR2 SNEGSKA (reference sequence). The CDR3 sequence is CSAAWAYEQYF. The DNA for the CDR3 is TGCAGTGCGGCCTGGGCCTACGAGCAGTACTTC.

V and J are TRBV21-1 and TRBJ2-6; the D segment call TRBD1 is taken from the table without a DNA check. TRBV21-1 is recorded as a pseudogene. The CDR3 runs 13 residues. The CDR3 protein is CASSSRARGVLTF. The CDR3 nucleotides read TGTGCCAGCAGCTCCCGGGCTCGGGGCGTCCTGACTTTC.

This clonotype was counted ten times or more. V usage is TRBV5-1 and J usage is TRBJ2-1; possibly TRBD2 for D (5 bases). Germline V lookup: CDR1 SGHRS, CDR2 YFSETQ. This CDR3 comprises 16 residues. Trimming took 4 bases from V and 0 from J, leaving 14 bases between them. This CDR3 is CASSPRAGSSYNEQFF. In DNA form, the CDR3 reads TGCGCCAGCAGCCCGAGGGCCGGTAGCTCCTACAATGAGCAGTTCTTC.

This clonotype showed up just a few times. The V and J genes are TRBV7-9 and TRBJ2-7; the D is unclear. V dropped 1 base and J dropped 8 bases, with 12 bases sitting between them. This CDR3 has 13 amino acids. Germline CDR1 and CDR2: SEHNR and FQNEAQ (reference sequence). DNA of the CDR3: TGTGCCAGCAGCTTAGAAGGATTAGCACAGCAGTACTTC. This translates into CASSLEGLAQQYF.

The CDR3 DNA follows: TGTGCTAGCCCGCCCTGGGGCCATGAGCAGTTCTTC. Translated, it gives CASPPWGHEQFF. The rearrangement joins TRBV7-7 to TRBJ2-1; perhaps TRBD1 as D (5 bases). The CDR3 length is 12 residues. Looked up from germline, CDR1 is SSHAT and CDR2 is FNYEAQ (reference sequence).

This clonotype was found a few times. The chain uses TRBV5-1 and TRBJ2-7; TRBD1 matches 8 bases. V shed 5 bases and J 2 bases; nucleotides not matched to a gene: 6. Germline V gene lookup returns CDR1 SGHRS and CDR2 YFSETQ. The CDR3 is made up of 14 amino acids. The CDR3 region has the DNA TGCGCCAGCAGACGGCCGGGACAGGCCTACGAGCAGTACTTC. Residues: CASRRPGQAYEQYF.

This clonotype was seen ten or more times. Relative to the germline gene, one junction end is altered; a read error may explain this. CDR3 amino acids: CASSLAPGNEQFF. The CDR3, as DNA: TGTGCCAGTAGTCTAGCGCCAGGCAATGAGCAGTTCTTC. The chain uses TRBV5-1 and TRBJ2-1; D might be TRBD2 (6 bases). Germline values: CDR1 SGHRS, CDR2 YFSETQ. The CDR3 runs 13 residues.

This chain links TRBV29-1 with TRBJ1-1; perhaps TRBD1 as D (6 bases). Germline V gene data show CDR1 as SQVTM and CDR2 as ANQGSEA. Trimming stripped 0 bases from V and 6 bases from J, with 14 bases between. The CDR3 is 14 residues long. CDR3 nucleotide sequence: TGCAGCGTTGAAGAGGAGGGGGTAGTGTCTGAAGCTTTCTTT. Protein product: CSVEEEGVVSEAFF.

The genes are TRBV5-1 and TRBJ2-1; either TRBD1 or TRBD2 may fit D (6 bases each). Germline V gives CDR1 SGHRS, CDR2 YFSETQ. This CDR3 is 16 amino acids long. V dropped 0 bases and J dropped 5 bases, with 15 bases sitting between them. The DNA for the CDR3 is TGCGCCAGCAGCTTGGTAAGGGGGGCGGAGAACAATGAGCAGTTCTTC. It yields the protein CASSLVRGAENNEQFF.

This clonotype was seen only a few times. The chain joins TRBV7-9 to TRBJ2-3; tentatively, D is TRBD2 (5 bases). Between the trimmed V and J ends, which lost 1 base and 4 bases, there was a span of 9 bases. From germline, CDR1 is SEHNR and CDR2 FQNEAQ (reference sequence). The CDR3 length is 14 residues. The CDR3 loop is CASSLVKGADTQYF. DNA for the CDR3: TGTGCCAGCAGCTTAGTTAAGGGAGCAGATACGCAGTATTTT.

The rearrangement uses TRBV25-1 and TRBJ2-5, with TRBD1 identical over 7 bases. Per germline, CDR1 MGHDK and CDR2 SYGVNS. J was trimmed by 6 bases and V by 3 bases; bases with no gene match: 7. The CDR3 contains 14 residues. Here the CDR3 DNA reads TGTGCCAGCAGTGATAGACAGGGCGGAAAGACCCAGTACTTC. Translated: CASSDRQGGKTQYF.

The chain uses TRBV29-1 and TRBJ2-5, with D perhaps matching TRBD1 (6 bases). The CDR3 length is 14 residues. The V end was cut by 0 bases, the J end by 9 bases, with 17 bases between. CDR1 and CDR2 from the germline V gene are SQVTM and ANQGSEA. CDR3 DNA: TGCAGCGTTGAAGAGGGACAAAACCCCGGAGCCCAGTACTTC. Encoded protein: CSVEEGQNPGAQYF.

The rearrangement links TRBV2 to TRBJ1-5; D uncertain. CDR1 SNHLY and CDR2 FYNNEI come from the germline V gene. The ends were cut back, 3 bases at V and 3 bases at J, with 3 bases in the middle. The CDR3 is made up of 12 amino acids. CDR3 DNA: TGTGCCAGCAGTGATTCCAATCAGCCCCAGCATTTT. Translating it yields CASSDSNQPQHF.

Written as DNA, the CDR3 is TGTGCCAGCAACCTATCGGGACTCCGATCCACGAACACCGGGGAGCTGTTTTTT. This translates into CASNLSGLRSTNTGELFF. This rearrangement joins TRBV27 to TRBJ2-2; tentative D call: TRBD2 (6 bases). The CDR3 has 18 residues. Germline assignment: CDR1 MNHEY and CDR2 SMNVEV (reference sequence). With 7 bases removed from V and 0 bases from J, the gap between germline ends came to 21 bases.

The gene calls are TRBV5-1 and TRBJ2-7; D uncertain. From germline, CDR1 is SGHRS and CDR2 YFSETQ. The CDR3 sequence is 16 residues long. Trimming cost V 0 bases and J 4 bases, with 17 bases left between them. CDR3 coding DNA: TGCGCCAGCAGCTTGGCCTCCGGGTCCGAGAGGTACGAGCAGTACTTC. Translated: CASSLASGSERYEQYF.

The chain links TRBV5-1 to TRBJ1-2; D unclear. Germline CDR1 reads SGHRS; CDR2 reads YFSETQ. This CDR3 spans 13 amino acids. V shed 3 bases and J shed 4 bases, with 10 bases lying between them. This CDR3 reads CASSSDIVYGYTF. The CDR3 DNA sequence: TGCGCCAGCAGCTCGGATATAGTCTATGGCTACACCTTC.

The J gene is TRBJ2-7, the V gene TRBV7-2, with D maybe TRBD2 (6 bases). Trimming cost V 0 bases and J 4 bases, with 13 bases left between them. CDR3 length: 15 amino acids. CDR1 and CDR2 from the germline V gene are SGHTA and FQGNSA. The CDR3 loop is CASSLARSGPYEQYF. As DNA, the CDR3 is TGTGCCAGCAGCTTAGCGCGAAGCGGGCCTTACGAGCAGTACTTC.

In its sample, this clonotype was seen a few times. The V gene is TRBV27, the J gene TRBJ2-1; D not resolved. Per the germline V gene, CDR1 is MNHEY and CDR2 is SMNVEV (reference sequence). The CDR3 is made up of 14 amino acids. The V and J ends lost 3 bases and 7 bases respectively, with 13 bases between them. The DNA of the CDR3 is TGTGCCAGCAGTTTGGCGGTAGTCGGTAATGAGCAGTTCTTC. Its translation: CASSLAVVGNEQFF.